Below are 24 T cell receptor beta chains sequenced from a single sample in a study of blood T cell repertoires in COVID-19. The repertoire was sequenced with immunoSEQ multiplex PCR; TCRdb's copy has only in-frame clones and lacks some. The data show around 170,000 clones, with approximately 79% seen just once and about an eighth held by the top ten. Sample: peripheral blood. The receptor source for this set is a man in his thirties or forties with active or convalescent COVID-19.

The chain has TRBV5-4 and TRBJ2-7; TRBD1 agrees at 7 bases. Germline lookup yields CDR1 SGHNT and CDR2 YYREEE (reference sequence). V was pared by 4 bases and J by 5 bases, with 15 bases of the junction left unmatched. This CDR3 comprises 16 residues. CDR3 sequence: CASSRDQTGWIDEQYV. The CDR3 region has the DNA TGTGCCAGCAGCCGAGATCAGACAGGGTGGATCGACGAGCAGTACGTC.

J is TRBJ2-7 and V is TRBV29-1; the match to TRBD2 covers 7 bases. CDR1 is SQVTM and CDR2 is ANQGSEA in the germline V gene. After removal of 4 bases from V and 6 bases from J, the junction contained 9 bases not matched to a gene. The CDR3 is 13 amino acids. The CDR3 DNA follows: TGCAGCGTTGTGGGGGGAGGGGTTGGCGAGCAGTACTTC. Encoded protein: CSVVGGGVGEQYF.

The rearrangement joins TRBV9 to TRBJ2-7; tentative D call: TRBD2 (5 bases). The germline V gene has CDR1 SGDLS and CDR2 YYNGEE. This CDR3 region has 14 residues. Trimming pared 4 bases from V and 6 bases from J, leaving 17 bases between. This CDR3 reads CASSHGVGRGEQYF. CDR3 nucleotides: TGTGCCAGCAGCCATGGGGTAGGTCGGGGCGAGCAGTACTTC.

The CDR3 DNA follows: TGTGCCAGCAGTGAATGGGGGGTGAAGGAAAAACTGTTTTTT. It is translated as CASSEWGVKEKLFF. The chain combines TRBV2 with TRBJ1-4; a possible D gene is TRBD1 (5 bases). Germline V gene data show CDR1 as SNHLY and CDR2 as FYNNEI. The CDR3 has 14 amino acids. The V gene lost 2 bases and the J gene lost 8 bases, with 12 bases spanning the gap. Full variable domain (remainder filled in from reference TRBV2 and TRBJ1-4): EPEVTQTPSHQVTQMGQEVILRCVPISNHLYFYWYRQILGQKVEFLVSFYNNEISEKSEIFDDQFSVERPDGSNFTLKIRSTKLEDSAMYFCASSEWGVKEKLFFGSGTQLSVL.

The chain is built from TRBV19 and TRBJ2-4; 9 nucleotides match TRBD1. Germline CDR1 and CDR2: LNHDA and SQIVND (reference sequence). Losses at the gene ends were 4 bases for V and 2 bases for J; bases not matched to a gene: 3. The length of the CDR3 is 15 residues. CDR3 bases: TGTGCCAGTAGTAAAGACAGGGGGACCAAAAACATTCAGTACTTC. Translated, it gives CASSKDRGTKNIQYF.

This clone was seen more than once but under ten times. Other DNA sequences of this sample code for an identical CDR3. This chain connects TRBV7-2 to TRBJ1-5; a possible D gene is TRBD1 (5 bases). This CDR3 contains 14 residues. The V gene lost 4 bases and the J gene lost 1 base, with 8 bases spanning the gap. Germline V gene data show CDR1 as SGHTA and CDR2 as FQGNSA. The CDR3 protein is CASSSGGSNQPQHF. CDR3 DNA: TGTGCCAGCAGCTCGGGGGGGAGCAATCAGCCCCAGCATTTT.

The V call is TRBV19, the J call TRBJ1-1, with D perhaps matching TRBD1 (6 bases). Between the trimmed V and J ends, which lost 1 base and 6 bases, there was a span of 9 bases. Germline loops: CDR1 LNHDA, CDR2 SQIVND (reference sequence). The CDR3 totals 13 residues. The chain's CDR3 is CASSIAKGAEAFF. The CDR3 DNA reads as TGTGCCAGTAGTATAGCGAAGGGGGCTGAAGCTTTCTTT.

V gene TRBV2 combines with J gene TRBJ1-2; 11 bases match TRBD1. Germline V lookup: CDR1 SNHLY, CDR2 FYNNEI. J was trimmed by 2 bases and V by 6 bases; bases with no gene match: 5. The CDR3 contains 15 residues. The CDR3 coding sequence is TGTGCCAGCAGCGCTGGGGACAGGGGGAACTATGGCTACACCTTC. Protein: CASSAGDRGNYGYTF.

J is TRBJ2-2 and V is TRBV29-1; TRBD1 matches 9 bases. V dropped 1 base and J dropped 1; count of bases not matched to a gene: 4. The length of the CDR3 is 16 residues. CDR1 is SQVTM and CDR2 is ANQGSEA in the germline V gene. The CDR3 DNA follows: TGCAGCGTTGAAGGTGGGACAGGGAAGAACACCGGGGAGCTGTTTTTT. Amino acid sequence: CSVEGGTGKNTGELFF.

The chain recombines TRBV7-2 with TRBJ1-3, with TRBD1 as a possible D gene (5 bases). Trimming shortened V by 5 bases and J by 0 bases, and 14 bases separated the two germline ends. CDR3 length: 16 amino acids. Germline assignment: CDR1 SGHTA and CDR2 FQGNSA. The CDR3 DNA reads TGTGCCAGCAGCCCTAGGCCCGGGGGCTCTGGAAACACCATATATTTT. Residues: CASSPRPGGSGNTIYF.

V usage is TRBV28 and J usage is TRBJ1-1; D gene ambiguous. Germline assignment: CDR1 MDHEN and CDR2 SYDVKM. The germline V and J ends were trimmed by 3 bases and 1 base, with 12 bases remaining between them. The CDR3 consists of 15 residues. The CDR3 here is CASSFRGSGNTEAFF. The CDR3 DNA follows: TGTGCCAGCAGTTTCCGGGGATCGGGGAACACTGAAGCTTTCTTT.

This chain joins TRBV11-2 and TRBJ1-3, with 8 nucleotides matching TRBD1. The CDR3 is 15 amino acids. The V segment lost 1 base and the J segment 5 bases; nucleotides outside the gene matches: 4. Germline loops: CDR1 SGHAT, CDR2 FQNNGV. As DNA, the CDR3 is TGTGCCAGCAGCTTAGCAGGACAGGGACGAAACACCATATATTTT. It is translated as CASSLAGQGRNTIYF.

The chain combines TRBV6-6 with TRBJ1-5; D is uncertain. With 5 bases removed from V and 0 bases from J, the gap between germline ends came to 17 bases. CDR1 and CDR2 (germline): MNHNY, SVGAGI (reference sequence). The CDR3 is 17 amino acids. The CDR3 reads CASSQRWADYSNQPQHF. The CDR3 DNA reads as TGTGCCAGCAGTCAGCGGTGGGCGGATTATAGCAATCAGCCCCAGCATTTT.

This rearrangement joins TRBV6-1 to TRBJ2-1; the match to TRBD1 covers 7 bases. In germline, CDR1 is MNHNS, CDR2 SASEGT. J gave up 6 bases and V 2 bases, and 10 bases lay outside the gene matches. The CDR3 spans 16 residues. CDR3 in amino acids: CASSEPPTGWGNEQFF. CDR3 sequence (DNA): TGTGCCAGCAGTGAACCCCCGACAGGGTGGGGCAATGAGCAGTTCTTC.

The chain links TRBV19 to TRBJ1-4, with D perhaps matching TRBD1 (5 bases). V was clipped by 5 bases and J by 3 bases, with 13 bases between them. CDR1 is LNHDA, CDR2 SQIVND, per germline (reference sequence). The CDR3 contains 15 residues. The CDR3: CASSSTWGSNEKLFF. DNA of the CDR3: TGTGCCAGTAGTTCCACCTGGGGCTCTAATGAAAAACTGTTTTTT.

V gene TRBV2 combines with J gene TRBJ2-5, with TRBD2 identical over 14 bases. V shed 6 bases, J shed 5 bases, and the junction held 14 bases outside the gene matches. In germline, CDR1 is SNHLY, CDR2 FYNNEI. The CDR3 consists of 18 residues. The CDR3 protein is CASRPGPGLAGVMETQYF. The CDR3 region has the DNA TGTGCCAGCAGGCCAGGTCCGGGACTAGCGGGAGTGATGGAGACCCAGTACTTC.

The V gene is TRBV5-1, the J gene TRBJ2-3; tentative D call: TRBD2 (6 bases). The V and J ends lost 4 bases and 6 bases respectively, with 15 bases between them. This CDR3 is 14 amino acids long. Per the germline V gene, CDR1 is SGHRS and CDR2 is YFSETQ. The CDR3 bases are TGCGCCAGCAGCCTGTCGACTAGTGCGGATACGCAGTATTTT. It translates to CASSLSTSADTQYF.

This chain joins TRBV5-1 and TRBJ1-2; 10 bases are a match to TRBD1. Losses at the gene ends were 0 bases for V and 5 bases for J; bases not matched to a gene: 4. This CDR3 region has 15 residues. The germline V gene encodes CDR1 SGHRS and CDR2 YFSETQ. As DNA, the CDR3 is TGCGCCAGCAGCTTGGCTGACAGGGGGCAATATGGCTACACCTTC. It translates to CASSLADRGQYGYTF. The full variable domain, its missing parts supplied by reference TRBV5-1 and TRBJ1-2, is KAGVTQTPRYLIKTRGQQVTLSCSPISGHRSVSWYQQTPGQGLQFLFEYFSETQRNKGNFPGRFSGRQFSNSRSEMNVSTLELGDSALYLCASSLADRGQYGYTFGSGTRLTVV.

CDR3: CASSLDREWNEKLFF. The CDR3 DNA follows: TGTGCCAGCAGCTTAGACAGGGAATGGAATGAAAAACTGTTTTTT. The rearrangement uses TRBV7-9 and TRBJ1-4; tentative D call: TRBD1 (6 bases). The CDR3 is 15 amino acids. Germline V lookup: CDR1 SEHNR, CDR2 FQNEAQ (reference sequence). The ends were cut back, 1 base at V and 5 bases at J, with 11 bases in the middle.

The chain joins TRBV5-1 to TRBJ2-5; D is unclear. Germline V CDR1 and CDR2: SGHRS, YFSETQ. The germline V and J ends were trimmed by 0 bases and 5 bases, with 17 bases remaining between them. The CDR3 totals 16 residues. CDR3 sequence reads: CASSLVGGFGSETQYF. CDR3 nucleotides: TGCGCCAGCAGCTTGGTAGGCGGATTTGGCTCGGAGACCCAGTACTTC.

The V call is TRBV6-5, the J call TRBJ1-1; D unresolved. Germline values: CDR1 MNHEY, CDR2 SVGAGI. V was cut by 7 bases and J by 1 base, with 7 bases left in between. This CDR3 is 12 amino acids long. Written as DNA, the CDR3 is TGTGCCAGCACCGCACAGAACACTGAAGCTTTCTTT. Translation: CASTAQNTEAFF.

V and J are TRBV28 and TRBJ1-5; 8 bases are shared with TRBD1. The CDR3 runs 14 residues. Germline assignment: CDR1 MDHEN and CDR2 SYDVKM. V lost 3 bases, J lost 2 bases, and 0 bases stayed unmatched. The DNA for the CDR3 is TGTGCCAGCAGTTTGGACAGGGGCAATCAGCCCCAGCATTTT. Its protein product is CASSLDRGNQPQHF.

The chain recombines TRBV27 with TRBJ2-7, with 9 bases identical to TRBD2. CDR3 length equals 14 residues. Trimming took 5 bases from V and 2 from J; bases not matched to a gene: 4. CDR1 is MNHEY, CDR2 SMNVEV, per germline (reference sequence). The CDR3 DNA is TGTGCCAGCAGTAGACTAGCGGAGACCTACGAGCAGTACTTC. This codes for CASSRLAETYEQYF.

CDR3 region: CASAEGYGNTIYF. CDR3 DNA sequence: TGTGCCAGTGCCGAGGGATACGGAAACACCATATATTTT. The chain employs TRBV19 and TRBJ1-3; D unclear. Germline V gives CDR1 LNHDA, CDR2 SQIVND (reference sequence). Deletions cut 8 bases from V and 4 bases from J, with 12 bases between. The CDR3 has 13 residues.